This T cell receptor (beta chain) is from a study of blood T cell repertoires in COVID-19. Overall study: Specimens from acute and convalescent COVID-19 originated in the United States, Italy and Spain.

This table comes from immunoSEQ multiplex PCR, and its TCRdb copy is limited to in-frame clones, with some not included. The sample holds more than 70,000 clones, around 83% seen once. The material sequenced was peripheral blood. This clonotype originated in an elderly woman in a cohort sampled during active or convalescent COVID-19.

CDR3 sequence reads: CASSPPGGAGLSNQPQHF. The CDR3 DNA sequence: TGTGCCAGCTCACCACCGGGGGGAGCGGGACTTAGCAATCAGCCCCAGCATTTT. The chain combines TRBV18 with TRBJ1-5; D might be TRBD1 (5 bases). V was clipped by 0 bases and J by 0 bases, with 15 bases between them. Germline-derived CDR1 and CDR2 are KGHSH and LQKENI. This CDR3 region has 18 residues. The full variable domain, its missing parts supplied by reference TRBV18 and TRBJ1-5, is NAGVMQNPRHLVRRRGQEARLRCSPMKGHSHVYWYRQLPEEGLKFMVYLQKENIIDESGMPKERFSAEFPKEGPSILRIQQVVRGDSAAYFCASSPPGGAGLSNQPQHFGDGTRLSIL.